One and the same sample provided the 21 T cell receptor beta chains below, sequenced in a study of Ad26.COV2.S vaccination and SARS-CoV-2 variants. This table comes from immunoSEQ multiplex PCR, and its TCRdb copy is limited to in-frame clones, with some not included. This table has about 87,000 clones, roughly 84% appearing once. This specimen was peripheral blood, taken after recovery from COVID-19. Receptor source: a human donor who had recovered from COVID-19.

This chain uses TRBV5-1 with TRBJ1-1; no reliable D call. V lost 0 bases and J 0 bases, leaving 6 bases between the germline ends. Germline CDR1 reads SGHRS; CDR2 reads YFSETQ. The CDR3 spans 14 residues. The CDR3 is CASSLDGMNTEAFF. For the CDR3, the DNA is TGCGCCAGCAGCTTGGATGGAATGAACACTGAAGCTTTCTTT.

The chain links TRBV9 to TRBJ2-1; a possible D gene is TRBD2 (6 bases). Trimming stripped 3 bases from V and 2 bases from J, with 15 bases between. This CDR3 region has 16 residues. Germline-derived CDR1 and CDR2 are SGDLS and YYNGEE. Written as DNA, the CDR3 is TGTGCCAGCAGCGCCCGGGCGGCGGGAACCTACAATGAGCAGTTCTTC. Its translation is CASSARAAGTYNEQFF.

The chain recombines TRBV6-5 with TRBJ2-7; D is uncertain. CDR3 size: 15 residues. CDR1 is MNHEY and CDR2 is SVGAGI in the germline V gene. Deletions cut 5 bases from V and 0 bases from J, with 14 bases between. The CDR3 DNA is TGTGCCAGCAGTACAGAAACTGTGGGCTCCTACGAGCAGTACTTC. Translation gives CASSTETVGSYEQYF.

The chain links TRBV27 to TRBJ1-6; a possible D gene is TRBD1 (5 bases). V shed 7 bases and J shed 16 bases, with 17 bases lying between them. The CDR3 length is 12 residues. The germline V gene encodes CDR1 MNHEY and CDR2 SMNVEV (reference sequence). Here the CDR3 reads CASTAFTGPLHF. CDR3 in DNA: TGTGCCAGCACAGCATTTACGGGGCCTCTCCACTTT.

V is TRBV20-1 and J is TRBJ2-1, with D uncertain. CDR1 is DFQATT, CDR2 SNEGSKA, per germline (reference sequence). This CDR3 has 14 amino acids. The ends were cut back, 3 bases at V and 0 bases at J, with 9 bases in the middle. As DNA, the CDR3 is TGCAGTGCTAGTGGCAGAGCCTCCTACAATGAGCAGTTCTTC. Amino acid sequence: CSASGRASYNEQFF.

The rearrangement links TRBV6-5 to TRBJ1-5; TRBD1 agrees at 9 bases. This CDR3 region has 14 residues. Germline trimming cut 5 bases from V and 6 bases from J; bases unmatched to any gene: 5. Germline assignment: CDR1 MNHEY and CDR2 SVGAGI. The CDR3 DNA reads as TGTGCCAGCAGTACAGGGGGCTCCGGTCAGCCCCAGCATTTT. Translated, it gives CASSTGGSGQPQHF.

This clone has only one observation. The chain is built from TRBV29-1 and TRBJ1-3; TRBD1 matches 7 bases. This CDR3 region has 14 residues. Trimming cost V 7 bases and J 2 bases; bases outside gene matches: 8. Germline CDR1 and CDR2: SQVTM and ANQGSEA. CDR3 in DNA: TGCAGCGGGAGACTTACAGGGGCTGGAAACACCATATATTTT. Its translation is CSGRLTGAGNTIYF.

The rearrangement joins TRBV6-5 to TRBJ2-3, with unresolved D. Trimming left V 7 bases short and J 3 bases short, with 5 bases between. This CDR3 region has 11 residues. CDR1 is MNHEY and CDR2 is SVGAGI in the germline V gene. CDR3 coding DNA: TGTGCCAGCAAAATGACAGATACGCAGTATTTT. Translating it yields CASKMTDTQYF.

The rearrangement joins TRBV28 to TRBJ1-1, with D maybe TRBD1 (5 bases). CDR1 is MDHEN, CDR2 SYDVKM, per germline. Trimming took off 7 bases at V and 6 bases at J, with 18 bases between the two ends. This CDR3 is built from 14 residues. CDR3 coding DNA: TGTGCCAGCACAACGGGGGGGGTTGCCCCTGAAGCTTTCTTT. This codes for CASTTGGVAPEAFF.

The CDR3 sequence is CASTAGTSGSDEQFF. CDR3 DNA: TGTGCCAGCACCGCCGGGACTAGCGGGAGCGATGAGCAGTTCTTC. The V and J genes are TRBV28 and TRBJ2-1; 14 bases agree with TRBD2. Germline V gene lookup returns CDR1 MDHEN and CDR2 SYDVKM. The V and J ends lost 7 bases and 8 bases, in that order; junction bases with no gene match: 7. The CDR3 extends over 15 amino acids. The full variable domain, in which reference TRBV28 and TRBJ2-1 provide the parts outside the CDR3, is DVKVTQSSRYLVKRTGEKVFLECVQDMDHENMFWYRQDPGLGLRLIYFSYDVKMKEKGDIPEGYSVSREKKERFSLILESASTNQTSMYLCASTAGTSGSDEQFFGPGTRLTVL.

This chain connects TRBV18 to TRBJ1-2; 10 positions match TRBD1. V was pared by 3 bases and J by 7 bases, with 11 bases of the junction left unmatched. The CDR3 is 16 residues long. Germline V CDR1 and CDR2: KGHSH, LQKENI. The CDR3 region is CASSPGLPGTGAGYTF. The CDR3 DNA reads TGTGCCAGCTCACCGGGTTTACCCGGGACAGGGGCTGGCTACACCTTC.

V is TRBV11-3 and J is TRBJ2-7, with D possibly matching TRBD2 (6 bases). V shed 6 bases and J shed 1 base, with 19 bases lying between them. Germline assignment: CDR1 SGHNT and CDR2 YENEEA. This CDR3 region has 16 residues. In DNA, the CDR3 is TGTGCCAGCAGTCGGGCGGAGGGTAGTAATTCCTACGAGCAGTACTTC. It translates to CASSRAEGSNSYEQYF.

This chain's CDR3 is CASSFSGRTFLAREQYF. The CDR3 DNA follows: TGTGCCAGCAGTTTTTCGGGACGTACCTTCCTGGCCCGGGAGCAGTACTTC. The V call is TRBV28, the J call TRBJ2-7; D tentatively fits TRBD1 or TRBD2 (5 bases each). The V end lost 3 bases, the J end lost 7 bases, and 25 bases lay between the germline ends. Germline V gene lookup returns CDR1 MDHEN and CDR2 SYDVKM. The CDR3 length is 17 residues.

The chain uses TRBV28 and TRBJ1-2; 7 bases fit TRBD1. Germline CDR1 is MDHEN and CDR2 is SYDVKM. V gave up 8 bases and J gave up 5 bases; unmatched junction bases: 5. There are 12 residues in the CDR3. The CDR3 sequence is CASRGTEYGYTF. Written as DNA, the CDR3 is TGTGCCAGCCGCGGGACAGAGTATGGCTACACCTTC.

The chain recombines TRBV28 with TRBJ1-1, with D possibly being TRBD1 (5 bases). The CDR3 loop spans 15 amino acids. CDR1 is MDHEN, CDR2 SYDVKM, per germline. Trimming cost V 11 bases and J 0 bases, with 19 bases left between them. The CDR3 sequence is CARKGEYLLNTEAFF. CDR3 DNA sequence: TGTGCCCGTAAAGGGGAATACCTTTTGAACACTGAAGCTTTCTTT.

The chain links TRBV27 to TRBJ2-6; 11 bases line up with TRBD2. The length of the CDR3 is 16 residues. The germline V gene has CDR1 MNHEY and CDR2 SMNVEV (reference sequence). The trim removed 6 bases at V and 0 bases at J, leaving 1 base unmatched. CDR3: CASRLAGASGANVLTF. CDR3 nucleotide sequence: TGTGCCAGCAGACTAGCGGGAGCCTCTGGGGCCAACGTCCTGACTTTC.

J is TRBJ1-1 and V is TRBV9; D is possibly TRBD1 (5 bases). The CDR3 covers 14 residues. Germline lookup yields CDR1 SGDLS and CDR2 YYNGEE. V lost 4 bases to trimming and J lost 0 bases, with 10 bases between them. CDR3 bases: TGTGCCAGCAGCCGGGGACCGCTGAACACTGAAGCTTTCTTT. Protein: CASSRGPLNTEAFF.

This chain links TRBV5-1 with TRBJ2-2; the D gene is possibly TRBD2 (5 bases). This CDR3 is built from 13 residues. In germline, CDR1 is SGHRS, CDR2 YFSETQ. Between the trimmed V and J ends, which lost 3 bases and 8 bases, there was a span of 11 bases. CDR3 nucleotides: TGCGCCAGCAGCTGGGAGCCCGGGGGGGAGCTGTTTTTT. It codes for CASSWEPGGELFF. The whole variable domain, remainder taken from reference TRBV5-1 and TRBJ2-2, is KAGVTQTPRYLIKTRGQQVTLSCSPISGHRSVSWYQQTPGQGLQFLFEYFSETQRNKGNFPGRFSGRQFSNSRSEMNVSTLELGDSALYLCASSWEPGGELFFGEGSRLTVL.

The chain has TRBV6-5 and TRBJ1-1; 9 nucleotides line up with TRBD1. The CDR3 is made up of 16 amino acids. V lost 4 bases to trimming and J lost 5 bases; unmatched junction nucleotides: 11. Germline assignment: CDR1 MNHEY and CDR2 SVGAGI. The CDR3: CASSLRTGDGGTEAFF. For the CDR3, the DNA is TGTGCCAGCAGTTTACGGACAGGGGACGGGGGGACTGAAGCTTTCTTT.

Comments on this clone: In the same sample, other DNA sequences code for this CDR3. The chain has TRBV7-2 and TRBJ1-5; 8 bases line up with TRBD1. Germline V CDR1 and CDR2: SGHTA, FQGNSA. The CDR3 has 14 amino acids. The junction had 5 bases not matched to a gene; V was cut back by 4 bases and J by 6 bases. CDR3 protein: CASSSQGAGQPQHF. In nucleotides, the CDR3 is TGTGCCAGCAGCTCTCAGGGGGCCGGTCAGCCCCAGCATTTT. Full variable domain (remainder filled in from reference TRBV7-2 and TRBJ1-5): GAGVSQSPSNKVTEKGKDVELRCDPISGHTALYWYRQSLGQGLEFLIYFQGNSAPDKSGLPSDRFSAERTGGSVSTLTIQRTQQEDSAVYLCASSSQGAGQPQHFGDGTRLSIL.

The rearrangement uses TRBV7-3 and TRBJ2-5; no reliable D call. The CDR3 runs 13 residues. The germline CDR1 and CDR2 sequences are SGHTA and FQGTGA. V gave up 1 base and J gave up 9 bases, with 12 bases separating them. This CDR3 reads CASSLSDIAAQYF. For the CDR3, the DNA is TGTGCCAGCAGCTTAAGCGATATTGCGGCCCAGTACTTC.